This T cell receptor beta chain is drawn from a study of T cell responses to AZD1222 COVID-19 vaccine. Overall study: Second-dose groups at about 4 or about 12 weeks were pooled. Study-level findings and limits: Of spike-specific TCRs, nearly half reportedly target regions left unmutated in variants.

V was clipped by 6 bases and J by 3 bases; unmatched bases: 1. The CDR3 sequence is 11 residues long. Per germline, CDR1 DFQATT and CDR2 SNEGSKA (reference sequence). Assay: immunoSEQ multiplex PCR; the TCRdb copy retains only in-frame clones and omits some. The sample holds about 97,000 clones, 88% seen once. Turning to this clone: Its antigen is undetermined.

The rearrangement uses TRBV20-1 and TRBJ2-7; TRBD1 aligns across 8 bases. The receptor was isolated from an adult in good health. The material sequenced was peripheral blood, taken on day 0 of AZD1222 vaccination. CDR3 amino acids: CSATGDYEQYF. In DNA form, the CDR3 reads TGCAGTGCGACAGGGGACTACGAGCAGTACTTC.